This TCR beta chain stems from a study of post-analysis software for immune sequencing data. Across the whole study: Progressive-relapsing, secondary progressive and relapsing-remitting multiple sclerosis were among the disease courses included.

TCR beta libraries were prepared from cDNA with unique molecular identifiers. Approximately 0.5 million cDNA molecules were recovered from an input of about 0.95 to 11 million T cells. Each CDR3 protein gets one entry after TCRdb re-called the PCR reads with MiXCR. The sample yields 740,000 or so distinct CDR3 sequences, approximately 53% seen once. The V and J ends lost 5 bases and 2 bases respectively, with 13 bases between them. CDR1 DFQATT and CDR2 SNEGSKA come from the germline V gene (reference sequence). This CDR3 comprises 13 residues. General study results and limits: Patients used roughly five TRBV segments, including TRBV5-6, TRBV5-1 and TRBV20-1, more often than controls. The study found significantly lower normalized Chao1 diversity in multiple sclerosis patients than in controls.

Note on this clonotype: The antigen remains undetermined.

Sequenced sample: blood. The source of this sequence is a girl aged 10 to 17 with multiple sclerosis. The chain combines TRBV20-1 with TRBJ2-7; TRBD2 is a possible D gene (5 bases). The CDR3 spells CSAPLTSTYEQYF. CDR3 nucleotide sequence: TGCAGTGCTCCCCTTACTAGTACCTACGAGCAGTACTTC.